This paragraph covers one T cell receptor beta chain sequence. This entry belongs to a study of blood T cell repertoires in COVID-19. The overall study: COVID-19 samples, acute and convalescent, were from the United States, Italy and Spain. T cells, B-cell-depleted T cells, or PBMCs provided the cDNA or gDNA that served as material.

Original handling: Using reference gene primer amplification, nucleated cell counts were estimated. Sequencing was performed with immunoSEQ multiplex PCR; in TCRdb, only in-frame clones are kept and a portion is missing. Clone size and the V and J calls come from that table; the DNA yielded D and trimming. The data hold tens of thousands of clones, with under 85% observed a single time. CDR1 is MNHNS and CDR2 is SASEGT in the germline V gene. The CDR3 extends over 15 amino acids. V gave up 1 base and J gave up 4 bases, with 13 bases separating them. This clonotype originated in a woman aged 45-59 years with active or convalescent COVID-19. The V and J genes are TRBV6-1 and TRBJ1-1, with D perhaps TRBD1 (6 bases). The material sequenced was peripheral blood. The CDR3 sequence: CASSEGWVGGTEAFF. Here the CDR3 DNA reads TGTGCCAGCAGTGAAGGTTGGGTAGGGGGCACTGAAGCTTTCTTT.